Below, 16 T cell receptor beta chains from the same sample are listed, as sequenced in a study of blood T cell repertoires in COVID-19. Clones were sequenced by immunoSEQ multiplex PCR, and TCRdb holds only the in-frame ones, with some missing. The sample lists about 85,000 clones; roughly 84% were seen once. Sequencing was performed on peripheral blood. Source of these receptors: a man in his 70s with acute or convalescent COVID-19.

V is TRBV4-1 and J is TRBJ2-3; D uncertain. Germline V gene sequence: CDR1 MGHRA, CDR2 YSYEKL. The CDR3 runs 14 residues. V was trimmed by 5 bases and J by 6 bases, leaving 15 bases between them. The CDR3 sequence is CASSNGPSKDTQYF. The DNA of the CDR3 is TGCGCCAGCAGCAACGGTCCCTCGAAGGATACGCAGTATTTT.

The V gene is TRBV12-3 or TRBV12-4, the J gene TRBJ1-1; D is possibly TRBD1 (6 bases). The ends were cut back, 5 bases at V and 11 bases at J, with 18 bases in the middle. The length of the CDR3 is 13 residues. The DNA for the CDR3 is TGTGCCAGCAGTGTCCGGGACACCTCGGTGGCTTTCTTT. It encodes CASSVRDTSVAFF.

The gene calls are TRBV9 and TRBJ2-1; 8 nucleotides align to TRBD1. Germline V gene sequence: CDR1 SGDLS, CDR2 YYNGEE. Trimming took 0 bases from V and 4 from J; bases not matched to a gene: 3. This CDR3 has 15 amino acids. CDR3 loop: CASSVGQGLYNEQFF. CDR3 nucleotides: TGTGCCAGCAGCGTAGGACAGGGGCTATACAATGAGCAGTTCTTC.

The rearrangement links TRBV19 to TRBJ1-5; perhaps TRBD1 as D (5 bases). Trimming shortened V by 10 bases and J by 3 bases, and 13 bases separated the two germline ends. Germline V gene lookup returns CDR1 LNHDA and CDR2 SQIVND (reference sequence). The CDR3 loop spans 13 amino acids. The CDR3, as DNA: TGTGCCACCAAAGGCAGGGCCAATCAGCCCCAGCATTTT. Its protein is CATKGRANQPQHF.

This clone has more than one count but fewer than ten. V usage is TRBV4-1 and J usage is TRBJ1-2; possible D gene TRBD1, 6 bases. The germline V and J ends were trimmed by 7 bases and 6 bases, with 21 bases remaining between them. Germline assignment: CDR1 MGHRA and CDR2 YSYEKL. The CDR3 sequence is 15 residues long. CDR3 residues: CASTERAGGDNGYTF. In DNA form, the CDR3 reads TGCGCCAGCACCGAAAGGGCGGGGGGCGACAATGGCTACACCTTC.

This clone was seen a handful of times. V and J are TRBV2 and TRBJ2-2; the match to TRBD1 covers 7 bases. Germline CDR1 reads SNHLY; CDR2 reads FYNNEI. Unmatched junction bases numbered 4, after V lost 6 bases and J lost 0 bases. The CDR3 is made up of 15 amino acids. The CDR3 DNA is TGTGCCAGCAGGAGACAGGGCCCGAACACCGGGGAGCTGTTTTTT. Its translation is CASRRQGPNTGELFF.

J is TRBJ1-1 and V is TRBV5-1, with TRBD1 as a possible D gene (6 bases). CDR1 and CDR2 from the germline V gene are SGHRS and YFSETQ. This CDR3 has 17 amino acids. V shed 4 bases and J shed 0 bases, with 19 bases lying between them. The CDR3 nucleotides are TGCGCCAGCAGCAAGTATCCGGGACAAAGGTTGAACACTGAAGCTTTCTTT. Amino acid sequence: CASSKYPGQRLNTEAFF.

This chain links TRBV2 with TRBJ2-1, with 7 positions matching TRBD2. J was trimmed by 1 base and V by 7 bases; bases with no gene match: 4. This CDR3 is built from 14 residues. Germline V gives CDR1 SNHLY, CDR2 FYNNEI. The CDR3 reads CASKTGGSYNEQFF. CDR3 DNA: TGTGCCAGCAAAACGGGGGGTTCCTACAATGAGCAGTTCTTC.

This chain uses TRBV28 with TRBJ2-6, with 10 bases that match TRBD1. This CDR3 has 16 residues. Trimming removed 7 bases from V and 0 bases from J; junction bases left unmatched: 3. CDR1 and CDR2 (germline): MDHEN, SYDVKM. CDR3 protein: CASMTGGLSGANVLTF. The CDR3 region has the DNA TGTGCCAGCATGACAGGGGGCCTCTCTGGGGCCAACGTCCTGACTTTC. Using reference TRBV28 and TRBJ2-6 for the parts outside the CDR3, the full variable domain is DVKVTQSSRYLVKRTGEKVFLECVQDMDHENMFWYRQDPGLGLRLIYFSYDVKMKEKGDIPEGYSVSREKKERFSLILESASTNQTSMYLCASMTGGLSGANVLTFGAGSRLTVL.

The rearrangement links TRBV28 to TRBJ2-7; 11 nucleotides agree with TRBD1. Trimming took 5 bases from V and 4 from J; bases not matched to a gene: 4. The CDR3 has 14 residues. Germline values: CDR1 MDHEN, CDR2 SYDVKM. The CDR3: CASSTDRGLYEQYF. For the CDR3, the DNA is TGTGCCAGCAGTACGGACAGGGGGCTTTACGAGCAGTACTTC. Together with reference TRBV28 and TRBJ2-7, the CDR3 gives the full variable domain: DVKVTQSSRYLVKRTGEKVFLECVQDMDHENMFWYRQDPGLGLRLIYFSYDVKMKEKGDIPEGYSVSREKKERFSLILESASTNQTSMYLCASSTDRGLYEQYFGPGTRLTVT.

The chain recombines TRBV28 with TRBJ2-3, with 13 bases that match TRBD2. The CDR3 totals 17 residues. With 3 bases clipped from V and 2 bases from J, the junction kept 5 bases outside the gene matches. CDR1 is MDHEN and CDR2 is SYDVKM in the germline V gene. The CDR3 spells CASSFGGLAGITDTQYF. CDR3 nucleotide sequence: TGTGCCAGCAGTTTTGGGGGACTAGCGGGGATCACAGATACGCAGTATTTT.

This clone was seen a few times. The chain links TRBV28 to TRBJ2-1, with 8 nucleotides matching TRBD2. The CDR3 runs 15 residues. The junction had 8 bases not matched to a gene; V was cut back by 2 bases and J by 8 bases. Germline values: CDR1 MDHEN, CDR2 SYDVKM. CDR3 bases: TGTGCCAGCAGTTTAGCCTCCGCGCGGGGGGATGAGCAGTTCTTC. Translated, it gives CASSLASARGDEQFF. The complete variable domain, with remaining parts taken from reference TRBV28 and TRBJ2-1, reads DVKVTQSSRYLVKRTGEKVFLECVQDMDHENMFWYRQDPGLGLRLIYFSYDVKMKEKGDIPEGYSVSREKKERFSLILESASTNQTSMYLCASSLASARGDEQFFGPGTRLTVL.

The CDR3 sequence: CASNSGNSNEKLFF. The DNA for the CDR3 is TGTGCCAGCAATTCCGGGAATAGTAATGAAAAACTGTTTTTT. V is TRBV27 and J is TRBJ1-4; D is unresolved. V shed 7 bases and J shed 4 bases, with 13 bases lying between them. The length of the CDR3 is 14 residues. The V gene's germline CDR1 is MNHEY and CDR2 SMNVEV (reference sequence).

This chain links TRBV7-3 with TRBJ2-1, with TRBD2 matching 9 bases. Germline V gene sequence: CDR1 SGHTA, CDR2 FQGTGA. The V segment lost 0 bases and the J segment 0 bases; nucleotides outside the gene matches: 3. The CDR3 contains 17 residues. The CDR3 here is CASSLTAGGISYNEQFF. The CDR3 coding sequence is TGTGCCAGCAGCTTAACGGCGGGGGGGATCTCCTACAATGAGCAGTTCTTC.

V and J are TRBV19 and TRBJ1-2; D ambiguous. Germline CDR1 and CDR2: LNHDA and SQIVND (reference sequence). This CDR3 is built from 14 residues. Trimming removed 4 bases from V and 0 bases from J, with 9 bases in between. Here the CDR3 reads CASSRREANYGYTF. The CDR3 DNA is TGTGCCAGTAGTAGGCGGGAAGCTAACTATGGCTACACCTTC.

This clone showed up just a few times. This chain links TRBV18 with TRBJ2-1; 8 nucleotides agree with TRBD1. The J segment lost 10 bases and the V segment lost 3 bases, leaving 2 bases of the junction unmatched. The length of the CDR3 is 12 residues. Per the germline V gene, CDR1 is KGHSH and CDR2 is LQKENI. The CDR3 DNA reads as TGTGCCAGCTCACCCAGGGGGCAGGAGCAGTTCTTC. The encoded protein is CASSPRGQEQFF.